This entry is about one T cell receptor beta chain. The junction shows a germline mismatch at one end, possibly a read error. The sample belongs to a study of tumor and adjacent non-tumor tissue in lung cancer. The CDR3 contains 18 residues. Germline lookup yields CDR1 SGHTA and CDR2 FQGNSA. RNA was extracted from bulk tissue without any cell sorting. The normal lung tissue was taken more than 3 cm from the tumor edge. Three rounds of nested PCR, following a modified ARM-PCR protocol, produced the TCRbeta library. TCRdb independently ran MiXCR on the multiplex PCR reads; one entry per CDR3 protein. The sample holds roughly 70,000 distinct CDR3 sequences, around 70% seen once.

This clonotype originated in a woman aged 50 to 60 with non-small cell lung cancer. This chain connects TRBV7-2 to TRBJ2-1; 14 positions match TRBD2. Sequencing was done on a sample of distant non-tumor lung tissue. This chain's CDR3 is CVSSLGTSGRAKGNEQFF. For the CDR3, the DNA is TGTGTCAGCAGCTTAGGGACTAGCGGGAGAGCCAAGGGGAATGAGCAGTTCTTC.